This T cell receptor beta chain derives from a study of T cells expressing NK-cell markers. Beta-chain TCR cDNA was generated via 5'RACE template switching with UMIs. TCRdb re-called the 5' RACE reads and shows each CDR3 protein once, DNA omitted. This listing includes about 300,000 distinct CDR3 sequences. The CDR3 is made up of 12 amino acids. CDR1 SGHTA and CDR2 FQGNSA come from the germline V gene. This sequence was found in a woman between 18 and 75 years old in good health. The sequencing input was blood T cells: a sorted CD56 or NKG2C T cell subset, CD4+ or CD8+ T cells, or bulk PBMC T cells (not recorded which). The chain uses TRBV7-2 and TRBJ2-7. The CDR3 is CASSFTTYEQYF.